The rows below give T cell receptor beta chains drawn from one sample of a study of beta chain features in type 1 diabetes. Using immunoSEQ multiplex PCR, the repertoire was profiled, and TCRdb retains in-frame clones only, with some absent. The repertoire holds 300,000 to 450,000 clones, with roughly 12% as singletons. The sequenced material came from naive CD4+ T cells from blood. Receptors originate from a man aged 18 to 29 in good health. CDR3s include the opening cysteine and the closing phenylalanine or tryptophan. The D gene is left open where the match is weak. Part of the rows lack a size; the others show once, few, many or a class for expanded clones.

size	D	V	J	CDR3	DNA
few	TRBD1	TRBV7-9	TRBJ2-6	CASTQGARSSGANVLTF	TGTGCCAGCACCCAGGGGGCGCGAAGCTCTGGGGCCAACGTCCTGACTTTC
few	TRBD2	TRBV7-2	TRBJ2-5	CASSRLAEETQYF	TGTGCCAGCAGCCGACTAGCGGAAGAGACCCAGTACTTC
few	TRBD1	TRBV10-3	TRBJ1-5	CATSTGTGYYQPQHF	TGTGCCACCTCTACCGGGACAGGGTATTATCAGCCCCAGCATTTT
few	NA	TRBV7-7	TRBJ2-3	CASSFNSHTDTQYF	TGTGCCAGCAGCTTTAACAGTCACACAGATACGCAGTATTTT
few	NA	TRBV18	TRBJ2-1	CASSPQRRADGNEQFF	TGTGCCAGCTCACCACAGCGGCGAGCCGATGGCAATGAGCAGTTCTTC
NA	TRBD2	TRBV4-1	TRBJ2-7	CASSSQSGTSGHPRYEQYF	TGCGCCAGCAGCTCCCAAAGCGGGACTAGCGGGCACCCCCGCTACGAGCAGTACTTC
NA	TRBD2	TRBV7-3	TRBJ2-1	CASSLWGRGTSGEDEQFF	TGTGCCAGCAGCTTATGGGGGAGAGGGACTAGCGGGGAGGATGAGCAGTTCTTC
NA	NA	TRBV9	TRBJ2-5	CASSVVAGPQETQYF	TGTGCCAGCAGCGTAGTGGCAGGGCCTCAAGAGACCCAGTACTTC
NA	TRBD2	TRBV2	TRBJ2-1	CASRELIGLAGFNEQFF	TGTGCCAGCAGGGAGCTCATTGGACTAGCGGGGTTCAATGAGCAGTTCTTC
once	TRBD1	TRBV5-1	TRBJ2-5	CASSGGRGETQYF	TGCGCCAGCAGCGGGGGCAGGGGGGAGACCCAGTACTTC
NA	NA	TRBV20-1	TRBJ2-3	CSARTPSTQYF	TGCAGTGCTAGAACGCCGAGTACGCAGTATTTT
few	NA	TRBV29-1	TRBJ2-1	CSVVGAFYNEQFF	TGCAGCGTTGTTGGGGCGTTCTACAATGAGCAGTTCTTC
NA	TRBD2	TRBV7-3	TRBJ2-1	CASSTSGGYNEQFF	TGTGCCAGCAGCACTAGCGGGGGTTACAATGAGCAGTTCTTC
NA	NA	TRBV10-3	TRBJ1-1	CAIRENTEAFF	TGTGCCATCCGAGAGAACACTGAAGCTTTCTTT
few	NA	TRBV5-1	TRBJ2-7	CASSFTRNSYEQYF	TGCGCCAGCAGCTTCACTAGAAACTCCTACGAGCAGTACTTC
few	NA	TRBV4-3	TRBJ2-7	CASSLSFGGPYEQYF	TGCGCCAGCAGTCTGTCCTTTGGCGGGCCGTACGAGCAGTACTTC
few	NA	TRBV11-2	TRBJ2-1	CASSLARQIQGQFF	TGTGCCAGCAGCTTAGCTCGTCAGATCCAGGGGCAGTTCTTC
few	NA	TRBV28	TRBJ2-7	CASSRPDFSSYEQYF	TGTGCCAGCAGTCGCCCTGATTTCAGCTCCTACGAGCAGTACTTC
few	NA	TRBV5-1	TRBJ2-3	CASSLLRTDTQYF	TGCGCCAGCAGCTTGCTGAGGACAGATACGCAGTATTTT
few	TRBD2	TRBV11-2	TRBJ2-7	CASTLRGGAPSYEQYF	TGTGCCAGCACCCTCCGCGGGGGAGCCCCCTCCTACGAGCAGTACTTC
NA	NA	TRBV28	TRBJ1-5	CASSLFRQPQHF	TGTGCCAGCAGTTTATTCAGGCAGCCCCAGCATTTT
few	NA	TRBV6-6	TRBJ1-5	CASSGGGRGNQPQHF	TGTGCCAGCAGTGGGGGGGGCAGGGGCAATCAGCCCCAGCATTTT
NA	NA	TRBV28	TRBJ2-7	CASIDGRTYEQYF	TGTGCCAGCATCGACGGGAGAACCTACGAGCAGTACTTC
NA	TRBD2	TRBV28	TRBJ2-5	CASSISDLAGRETQYF	TGTGCCAGCAGTATCTCTGACCTAGCGGGAAGGGAGACCCAGTACTTC
few	TRBD1	TRBV5-4	TRBJ2-2	CASSSPAGGKNTGELFF	TGTGCCAGCAGCTCCCCAGCAGGGGGCAAGAACACCGGGGAGCTGTTTTTT
NA	TRBD2	TRBV30	TRBJ2-7	CAWSVLAGDRSSYEQYF	TGTGCCTGGAGTGTACTAGCGGGGGATCGGAGCTCCTACGAGCAGTACTTC
NA	TRBD2	TRBV7-2	TRBJ2-3	CASSVREAQYF	TGTGCCAGCAGTGTCCGGGAGGCGCAGTATTTT
few	NA	TRBV5-4	TRBJ1-1	CASSLDSRGSTEAFF	TGTGCCAGCAGCTTAGATTCCCGGGGGAGCACTGAAGCTTTCTTT
NA	TRBD1	TRBV28	TRBJ2-7	CASSSPGTGPYEQYF	TGTGCCAGCAGTTCCCCCGGGACAGGTCCCTACGAGCAGTACTTC
NA	NA	TRBV10-3	TRBJ1-3	CAIGTGGSGNTIYF	TGTGCCATCGGGACTGGGGGCTCTGGAAACACCATATATTTT
few	NA	TRBV19	TRBJ2-4	CASSGQGLAKNIQYF	TGTGCCAGTAGTGGCCAGGGACTAGCCAAAAACATTCAGTACTTC
few	TRBD2	TRBV10-3	TRBJ2-3	CAISVRLGTSATRRTDTQYF	TGTGCCATCAGTGTGAGATTGGGGACTAGCGCGACCCGACGCACAGATACGCAGTATTTT
NA	NA	TRBV7-2	TRBJ2-7	CASSPGTGTYEQYF	TGTGCCAGCAGCCCCGGCACAGGGACCTACGAGCAGTACTTC
NA	NA	TRBV2	TRBJ2-5	CASNRETQYF	TGTGCCAGCAATCGGGAGACCCAGTACTTC
NA	NA	TRBV6-6	TRBJ2-2	CASSSNTGELFF	TGTGCCAGCAGCTCCAACACCGGGGAGCTGTTTTTT
NA	NA	TRBV10-3	TRBJ2-1	CAISVGRSSYNEQFF	TGTGCCATCAGTGTGGGTCGGAGCTCCTACAATGAGCAGTTCTTC
few	TRBD2	TRBV11-1	TRBJ2-1	CASSSGLAGVTYNEQFF	TGTGCCAGCAGCTCCGGACTAGCGGGAGTGACCTACAATGAGCAGTTCTTC
NA	NA	TRBV7-9	TRBJ1-1	CASSQGQGNTEAFF	TGTGCCAGCAGCCAGGGGCAGGGAAACACTGAAGCTTTCTTT
NA	TRBD1	TRBV6-5	TRBJ2-1	CASSWDRKGFNEQFF	TGTGCCAGCAGTTGGGACAGGAAGGGCTTCAATGAGCAGTTCTTC
NA	NA	TRBV27	TRBJ2-6	CASSFYEPGANVLTF	TGTGCCAGCAGTTTTTACGAGCCTGGGGCCAACGTCCTGACTTTC